The 25 T cell receptor beta chains in this list originate from one sample, sequenced in a study of control samples from healthy donors and cancer patients. Some clones are missing from TCRdb's copy, which holds only in-frame ones; the method was immunoSEQ multiplex PCR. The sample lists 30,000 to 40,000 clones; 86% were seen once. The sample taken for sequencing was PBMCs. Source of these receptors: a woman aged 40 to 50 with lung cancer.

The chain is built from TRBV6-4 and TRBJ1-6, with a weak D call TRBD1 (5 bases). Between the trimmed V and J ends, which lost 3 bases and 12 bases, there was a span of 15 bases. CDR1 is MRHNA and CDR2 is SNTAGT in the germline V gene. The CDR3 sequence is 14 residues long. The DNA for the CDR3 is TGTGCCAGCAGTGATGCGGGGGAACGTGGACCCCTCCACTTT. As protein: CASSDAGERGPLHF.

This clone has a handful of counts. The V and J genes are TRBV4-3 and TRBJ1-2; D is undetermined. Deletions cut 0 bases from V and 7 bases from J, with 15 bases between. This CDR3 has 15 residues. Germline loops: CDR1 LGHNA, CDR2 YSLEER. The CDR3, as DNA: TGCGCCAGCAGCCAAGAAAGCGGGTCCCGCCGTGGCTACACCTTC. It encodes CASSQESGSRRGYTF.

V and J are TRBV12-3 or TRBV12-4 and TRBJ1-5, with TRBD1 matching over 7 bases. J lost 4 bases, V lost 6 bases, and 3 bases had no gene match. This CDR3 has 13 residues. The CDR3 loop is CASRGQKNQPQHF. The CDR3, as DNA: TGTGCCAGCAGGGGACAGAAAAATCAGCCCCAGCATTTT.

The CDR3 spells CASSLGGTGGVKLFF. The CDR3, as DNA: TGTGCCAGCAGCTTAGGCGGGACAGGGGGCGTAAAACTGTTTTTT. This rearrangement joins TRBV7-9 to TRBJ1-4; 12 nucleotides align to TRBD1. V was clipped by 1 base and J by 10 bases; unmatched bases: 4. Germline assignment: CDR1 SEHNR and CDR2 FQNEAQ (reference sequence). The CDR3 runs 15 residues.

This chain connects TRBV13 to TRBJ2-7; D remains ambiguous. Germline V gene data show CDR1 as PRHDT and CDR2 as FYEKMQ (reference sequence). Trimming cost V 8 bases and J 5 bases, with 4 bases left between them. The CDR3 covers 9 residues. CDR3 region: CASLDEQYF. CDR3 coding DNA: TGTGCCAGCTTGGACGAGCAGTACTTC.

The V gene is TRBV15, the J gene TRBJ1-1, with D uncertain. Germline V gives CDR1 LNHNV, CDR2 YYDKDF (reference sequence). The CDR3 loop spans 15 amino acids. The ends were cut back, 3 bases at V and 1 base at J, with 12 bases in the middle. CDR3: CATSRGGQENTEAFF. The DNA of the CDR3 is TGTGCCACCAGCAGGGGCGGGCAGGAGAACACTGAAGCTTTCTTT.

This clone was counted a single time. This chain links TRBV5-1 with TRBJ1-1, with D perhaps TRBD1 (5 bases). Germline V gene lookup returns CDR1 SGHRS and CDR2 YFSETQ. The CDR3 is 15 residues long. The V and J ends lost 1 base and 4 bases respectively, with 14 bases between them. CDR3 region: CASSLSSGESTEAFF. The CDR3 coding sequence is TGCGCCAGCAGCTTGTCTTCGGGGGAGAGCACTGAAGCTTTCTTT.

This rearrangement joins TRBV25-1 to TRBJ2-3; D may be TRBD1 or TRBD2 (5 bases each). The CDR3 spans 14 residues. Germline CDR1 reads MGHDK; CDR2 reads SYGVNS. V was shortened by 9 bases and J by 0 bases, with 13 bases between the two germline ends. The CDR3: CASTPGRSTDTQYF. The CDR3, as DNA: TGTGCCAGTACTCCGGGACGGAGCACAGATACGCAGTATTTT.

The gene calls are TRBV19 and TRBJ2-7; D gene ambiguous. Trimming left V 10 bases short and J 3 bases short, with 10 bases between. The CDR3 covers 11 residues. The germline CDR1 and CDR2 sequences are LNHDA and SQIVND (reference sequence). CDR3 sequence: CATADLYEQYF. CDR3 coding DNA: TGTGCCACCGCGGACCTCTACGAGCAGTACTTC.

The chain is built from TRBV5-4 and TRBJ2-1; 7 positions match TRBD2. V trimming: 0 bases; J trimming: 8 bases; junction bases outside the gene matches: 11. The CDR3 sequence is 16 residues long. In germline, CDR1 is SGHNT, CDR2 YYREEE (reference sequence). The chain's CDR3 is CASSLGASGRVDEQFF. The DNA of the CDR3 is TGTGCCAGCAGCTTGGGGGCTAGTGGGAGGGTCGATGAGCAGTTCTTC.

The chain uses TRBV28 and TRBJ1-1, with D uncertain. V lost 2 bases, J lost 1 base, and 5 bases lay in between. The CDR3 has 13 residues. Germline V gene data show CDR1 as MDHEN and CDR2 as SYDVKM. The CDR3 sequence: CASSLIGNTEAFF. The CDR3 coding sequence is TGTGCCAGCAGTTTAATAGGGAACACTGAAGCTTTCTTT.

The chain carries TRBV5-1 and TRBJ1-5, with 9 bases that match TRBD1. Germline values: CDR1 SGHRS, CDR2 YFSETQ. The ends lost 4 bases at V and 3 bases at J; junction bases unmatched: 5. The CDR3 totals 15 residues. In DNA form, the CDR3 reads TGCGCCAGCAGCCTCGGGACAGGGACCAATCAGCCCCAGCATTTT. It yields the protein CASSLGTGTNQPQHF.

This clone showed up just once. The genes are TRBV19 and TRBJ1-5; a possible D gene is TRBD1 (5 bases). CDR3 length: 16 residues. The germline gives CDR1 LNHDA, CDR2 SQIVND (reference sequence). Trimming shortened V by 1 base and J by 0 bases, and 10 bases separated the two germline ends. As DNA, the CDR3 is TGTGCCAGTAGTATAGGGGGCAGCCATAGCAATCAGCCCCAGCATTTT. Its translation is CASSIGGSHSNQPQHF.

V is TRBV6-1 and J is TRBJ2-3, with a weak D call TRBD2 (6 bases). The germline V gene encodes CDR1 MNHNS and CDR2 SASEGT. V shed 0 bases and J shed 5 bases, with 15 bases lying between them. The CDR3 has 16 residues. Here the CDR3 reads CASSEARRDALDTQYF. Here the CDR3 DNA reads TGTGCCAGCAGTGAAGCTCGGCGGGATGCATTAGATACGCAGTATTTT.

The V gene is TRBV28, the J gene TRBJ1-1; no definite D call. Germline V gene sequence: CDR1 MDHEN, CDR2 SYDVKM. Trimming removed 1 base from V and 2 bases from J, with 8 bases in between. This CDR3 contains 14 residues. CDR3: CASSLSPANTEAFF. The CDR3 DNA reads as TGTGCCAGCAGTTTATCCCCCGCAAACACTGAAGCTTTCTTT.

This clone was seen just once. V is TRBV7-2 and J is TRBJ1-1; the D is unclear. Germline V CDR1 and CDR2: SGHTA, FQGNSA. The CDR3 totals 16 residues. Trimming shortened V by 4 bases and J by 0 bases, and 15 bases separated the two germline ends. CDR3 in amino acids: CASSSARGPMNTEAFF. For the CDR3, the DNA is TGTGCCAGCAGCTCCGCCCGTGGCCCCATGAACACTGAAGCTTTCTTT.

The chain couples TRBV3-1 (or the pseudogene TRBV3-2) to TRBJ1-2, with D perhaps matching TRBD1 (5 bases). Trimming stripped 4 bases from V and 8 bases from J, with 11 bases between. Per the germline V gene, CDR1 is LGHDT and CDR2 is YNNKEL (reference sequence). CDR3 length: 12 residues. The CDR3 loop reads CASSRPGTGYTF. The CDR3 DNA is TGTGCCAGCAGCCGCCCCGGGACGGGCTACACCTTC.

The chain uses TRBV7-2 and TRBJ2-4; 9 bases map to TRBD1. CDR1 and CDR2 (germline): SGHTA, FQGNSA. V lost 5 bases, J lost 6 bases, and 8 bases stayed unmatched. CDR3 length equals 15 residues. The CDR3 DNA reads TGTGCCAGCAGCCGGACAGGGGCCCGGGGAAACATTCAGTACTTC. Amino acid sequence: CASSRTGARGNIQYF. Supplemented by reference TRBV7-2 and TRBJ2-4, the full variable domain reads GAGVSQSPSNKVTEKGKDVELRCDPISGHTALYWYRQSLGQGLEFLIYFQGNSAPDKSGLPSDRFSAERTGGSVSTLTIQRTQQEDSAVYLCASSRTGARGNIQYFGAGTRLSVL.

The chain is built from TRBV6-2 or TRBV6-3 and TRBJ2-1, with 12 bases matching TRBD2. The CDR3 is made up of 15 amino acids. CDR1 is MNHEY, CDR2 SVGEGT, per germline. V was pared by 6 bases and J by 2 bases, with 2 bases of the junction left unmatched. The CDR3 region is CASSRLAGAYNEQFF. The CDR3 DNA is TGTGCCAGCAGCAGACTAGCGGGGGCCTACAATGAGCAGTTCTTC.

The chain couples TRBV4-2 to TRBJ1-1; D is undetermined. This CDR3 comprises 14 residues. The germline V and J ends were trimmed by 1 base and 0 bases, with 6 bases remaining between them. The germline V gene encodes CDR1 LGHNA and CDR2 YNFKEQ. The CDR3: CASSQADLNTEAFF. CDR3 nucleotide sequence: TGTGCCAGCAGCCAAGCGGACTTGAACACTGAAGCTTTCTTT.

The V and J genes are TRBV5-1 and TRBJ1-1; perhaps TRBD1 as D (5 bases). In germline, CDR1 is SGHRS, CDR2 YFSETQ. This CDR3 is built from 12 residues. Trimming took 3 bases from V and 4 from J, leaving 7 bases between them. Here the CDR3 reads CASSWGSTEAFF. CDR3 in DNA: TGCGCCAGCAGCTGGGGGAGCACTGAAGCTTTCTTT.

The chain joins TRBV5-4 to TRBJ1-2; unclear D gene. This CDR3 has 14 residues. Germline V gene lookup returns CDR1 SGHNT and CDR2 YYREEE (reference sequence). Trimming cost V 0 bases and J 8 bases, with 14 bases left between them. CDR3 sequence reads: CASSLGTGIDGYTF. As DNA, the CDR3 is TGTGCCAGCAGCTTGGGAACGGGGATTGACGGCTACACCTTC.

This clone was detected only a few times. The J gene is TRBJ1-6, the V gene TRBV6-2 or TRBV6-3; D is perhaps TRBD1 (5 bases). There are 15 residues in the CDR3. V was pared by 0 bases and J by 10 bases, with 13 bases between. From germline, CDR1 is MNHEY and CDR2 SVGEGT. The CDR3 nucleotides are TGTGCCAGCAGTTACTCAACCGGGGCGCCCTCACCCCTCCACTTT. Translated: CASSYSTGAPSPLHF.

The chain employs TRBV30 and TRBJ1-3; D is ambiguous. Looked up from germline, CDR1 is GTSNPN and CDR2 is SVGIG (reference sequence). This CDR3 has 14 amino acids. Trimming removed 1 base at V and 1 base at J, with 8 bases between. In DNA form, the CDR3 reads TGTGCCTGGAGTGACAGCCCATCTGGAAACACCATATATTTT. Residues: CAWSDSPSGNTIYF.

CDR3 nucleotides: TGTGCCATCAGTGCGACAGGTGAGATGAACACTGAAGCTTTCTTT. It codes for CAISATGEMNTEAFF. This chain uses TRBV10-3 with TRBJ1-1; weak D call: TRBD1 (6 bases). The CDR3 is 15 residues long. Germline CDR1 and CDR2: ENHRY and SYGVKD. Trimming removed 4 bases at V and 0 bases at J, with 12 bases between.